Listed below are T cell receptor beta chains from one sample, sequenced in a study of tumor and adjacent non-tumor tissue in lung cancer. TCRdb processed the multiplex PCR reads anew with MiXCR; each CDR3 protein has one entry. The table has about 110,000 distinct CDR3 sequences, about 63% seen once. Sequenced material: distant non-tumor lung tissue. The receptors shown here come from a man between 60 and 75 years old with non-small cell lung cancer. Both conserved end residues are part of each CDR3. Rows may omit the clone size; those that give it use once, few, many or a size class.

NA	TRBV11-3	TRBJ2-1	CASIAEVASFQFF
NA	TRBV28	TRBJ1-3	CASSSGQGRSGNTIYF
NA	TRBV6-6	TRBJ1-5	CASSYDMLEGRGNRPQHF
many	TRBV30	TRBJ1-1	CAWSVLLNTEAFF
many	TRBV28	TRBJ1-2	CASRTGGYGYTF
once	TRBV28	TRBJ2-2	CASGTSGFSNTGVLFF
NA	TRBV11-3	TRBJ1-5	CASSIGPNQPQHF
NA	TRBV5-4	TRBJ2-3	CPSSTGLAGGPMADTQYF
few	TRBV20-1	TRBJ1-1	CSARDRTGSNTEAFF
NA	TRBV20-1	TRBJ1-4	CSATTAFNEKLFF
many	TRBV12-3/TRBV12-4	TRBJ2-7	CASSFAPDSGLEQYF
many	TRBV6-1	TRBJ2-1	CASSERPAGLLYNEQFF
many	TRBV6-2/TRBV6-3	TRBJ2-5	CASSSGRRTQYF
NA	TRBV11-2	TRBJ2-3	CTSSTGLFSTDRQYF
NA	TRBV28	TRBJ2-7	CTSGISGGIYEQYF
NA	TRBV6-1	TRBJ2-7	CASRDQGRAYKQYF
few	TRBV5-1	TRBJ2-4	CASSSGTSGGANIQYF
NA	TRBV28	TRBJ2-7	CANNGGGRRYEQYF
many	TRBV5-4	TRBJ2-1	CASSLVGRAYNEQFF
NA	TRBV6-1	TRBJ1-1	CASSDLSVSEAPF
NA	TRBV20-1	TRBJ1-2	CSASVGENYGYIF
many	TRBV6-5	TRBJ2-7	CASSYSGTEPYEQYF
many	TRBV6-2/TRBV6-3	TRBJ1-2	CASRSGQLGYTF
NA	TRBV11-3	TRBJ2-1	CACGWEGLANEQSF
NA	TRBV5-1	TRBJ2-3	CASRKATISGSSTDTQYF